This TCR beta chain was sequenced during a study of blood T cell repertoires in COVID-19. The wider study: Sources were T cells, B-cell-depleted T cells, or PBMCs; the material itself was cDNA or gDNA.

As originally analysed: Cell counts per sample came from amplifying reference gene primers. Assay used: immunoSEQ multiplex PCR; TCRdb lists only in-frame clones, some missing. V and J calls and clone size come straight from that table; D and trimming were deduced from the DNA. The table records about 230,000 clones, less than 90% of them present only once. Per germline, CDR1 SGHRS and CDR2 YFSETQ. This CDR3 is built from 14 residues. J gave up 2 bases and V 0 bases, and 2 bases lay outside the gene matches. The origin of this receptor is a woman of 80 years or more with active or convalescent COVID-19. The chain uses TRBV5-1 and TRBJ2-7; TRBD2 matches 7 bases. The sequencing sample was made of peripheral blood. The CDR3 coding sequence is TGCGCCAGCAGCTTGGTTGGGGGGGCCTACGAGCAGTACTTC. Translation: CASSLVGGAYEQYF.